This T cell receptor beta chain was profiled in a study of human T cells and chemical hapten exposure. Notes on the study in general: Expanded TCRs grouped into significantly more large CDR3 similarity clusters than controls produced.

As regards this clonotype: Its target is not known.

As for time point: patch test 3, about 24 weeks after DPC sensitization. Treatment specified: therapeutic diphenylcyclopropenone sensitization with weekly scalp DPC. Drawing of blood took place ahead of applying each patch test. Alopecia patients between 18 and 70 years old and suitable for DPC were used as donors. TCRdb re-called the RACE reads through MiXCR, storing one row per CDR3 protein. The sample records 210,000 or so distinct CDR3 sequences, around 23% being singletons. The V gene lost 5 bases and the J gene lost 5 bases, with 21 bases spanning the gap. The length of the CDR3 is 16 residues. The rearrangement uses TRBV12-3 or TRBV12-4 and TRBJ2-5, with no clear D. This sample comprised whole blood, obtained in connection with sensitization to the hapten diphenylcyclopropenone (DPC). The sequence derives from a woman in her forties with alopecia areata. Some clones in this sample may be carry-over from other donors' samples. The CDR3 DNA reads as TGTGCCAGCAGTCTAATCGGCGGTCCCCCACGCGAGACCCAGTACTTC. It is translated as CASSLIGGPPRETQYF.